The TCR beta chain described here comes from a study of shared clonotypes between healthy human individuals. Study as a whole: Researchers assigned three CD4 naive, three CD4 memory, two CD8 naive and one CD8 memory plate to each donor.

The CDR3 is 11 residues long. Germline assignment: CDR1 SGHKS and CDR2 YYEKEE (reference sequence). V was clipped by 3 bases and J by 7 bases, with 5 bases between them. Here immunoSEQ multiplex PCR was the method, and the copy in TCRdb shows in-frame clones only, minus some. The table records 1.6 million or so clones, 96% of them present only once. Study findings and constraints: Clonotype sharing across four donors was observed for approximately 5% of naive CD4 clonotypes.

This clone was detected a few times. Its specificity is not known. All participating donors were Caucasian adults from Nashville, Tennessee. The chain employs TRBV5-5 and TRBJ2-1; D ambiguous. The sequence was obtained from a man aged 25 to 40 in good health. The sequenced material came from naive CD4+ T cells sorted from blood. Noted subset: CD45RA+ positively selected. CDR3 coding DNA: TGTGCCAGCAGCTGGGGAAATGAGCAGTTCTTC. Amino acids: CASSWGNEQFF.